This T cell receptor beta chain emerged from a study of blood T cell repertoires in COVID-19. Study background: COVID-19 samples, acute and convalescent, were from the United States, Italy and Spain. The analysed material was cDNA or gDNA that came from T cells, B-cell-depleted T cells, or PBMCs.

Authors' analysis steps: The authors estimated nucleated cell counts from reference gene primer amplification. Profiled with immunoSEQ multiplex PCR; TCRdb holds only in-frame clones, not every one. V and J calls and clone size are those listed in that table; D and trimming were worked out from the DNA. The sample contains hundreds of thousands of clones, around 82% of which appear only once. V was trimmed by 1 base and J by 5 bases, leaving 11 bases between them. The CDR3 runs to 14 residues. The germline CDR1 and CDR2 sequences are MNHNY and SVGAGI (reference sequence). The sequence derives from a woman of 80 years or more with acute or convalescent COVID-19. Input material: peripheral blood. The chain recombines TRBV6-6 with TRBJ1-1, with D perhaps TRBD1 (5 bases). CDR3 nucleotide sequence: TGTGCCAGCAGTTACTTCCAGGGTAGTACTGAAGCTTTCTTT. It specifies CASSYFQGSTEAFF.